The TCR beta chain described here comes from a study of blood T cells in healthy people across ages (dated by TCRdb to the mid-2010s). Looking at the study overall: In model experiments, template switching captured about one uniquely barcoded TCR beta cDNA molecule for every two T cells. To avoid experimental bias, donors of different ages were randomly spread across the sequencing lanes. The study measured age-related changes in TCR beta repertoire diversity using deep sequencing normalized with unique cDNA molecular identifiers. Donors were grouped into four age groups: young (average approximately 15 years), middle-aged (39), aged (about 60) and long-lived (approximately 75). Two additional independent replicas of 1 million unique cDNA reads from the same blood draw were analyzed for two donors (one aged 18 to 29 and one aged 80 or older).

What the authors observed across the whole study: Donor CMV infection status was unknown, potentially confounding age-related changes in expanded clonotypes. Estimates of total diversity from one million sequenced T cells were regarded as lower bounds and underestimates. There was a strong correlation between observed TCR beta diversity and the percentage of naive T cells measured by flow cytometry. Observed TCR beta diversity per million T cells fell roughly linearly with age, and a significant reduction was already apparent by age around 39. Bulk unsorted PBMC profiling prevented conclusive comparison of naive and antigen-experienced compartments. Compared with the aged group, more naive CD4+ T cells, fewer expanded clones and increased TCR diversity were shown by the long-lived group, suggesting age selection.

The donors were about 40 Caucasian individuals from Russia, aged 6 to 90 years, who were systemically healthy. Each donor gave 9.5 to 10 milliliters of peripheral blood, drawn into EDTA-treated Vacutainer tubes. Ficoll-Paque density-gradient centrifugation was used to isolate PBMCs, with at least 6 million per sample. Total RNA, at least 5 micrograms per sample, was extracted from PBMCs with Trizol reagent. Naive CD45RAhigh/CD27high T cell percentages were measured by flow cytometry on a PBMC aliquot from every donor. This clonotype came up a few times. Its antigen target is currently unknown. Within one base of it there is no much larger clone, and no base qualities were kept. Library generation was performed with 5' RACE. The sequencer was an Illumina HiSeq 2500. The second PCR ran for about 6 to 12 cycles and used a J-beta primer mix along with a sample-barcoded 5' primer. A template-switch 5' adaptor carrying 12 random nucleotides introduced a unique molecular identifier onto each TCR beta cDNA molecule. Each sample yielded at least 3 million CDR3-containing paired-end reads. First-strand cDNA synthesis was performed from all RNA using the Mint cDNA synthesis kit, with priming by a TRBC-specific oligonucleotide. Following uracil-DNA glycosylase treatment, a first 18-cycle PCR with universal primers M1SS and BC2_uni_R was performed on all cDNA. In the original analysis: For normalization, 1 million high-quality reads, each with a distinct molecular identifier, were randomly selected from each sample. Reads sharing molecular identifiers were discarded rather than binned into consensus sequences. CDR3 identification, clonotype clustering and error correction used MiTCR with a Q25 quality threshold and the strictest error-elimination algorithm. A nonparametric unseen species model with Euler transformation was used to estimate lower-bound total TCR beta diversity. TCRdb itself trimmed the public reads at Q25 with fastp, ran MiXCR and retained productive beta chains. Rows with a matching CDR3 protein are joined into one entry that keeps the most common DNA and genes. TCRdb's processing, not the study's, gives the V and J calls here. Across this sample there are 270,000 or so distinct CDR3 sequences, with roughly 27% seen only once. Of the sample, roughly 28% falls within the top ten clones.

The CDR3 runs 13 residues from the cysteine to the phenylalanine. The retained sequence is limited to the CDR3, 39 bases, with the frame set at the first base. At the junction V is shortened by 3 bases and J by 3 bases; bases outside the gene matches: 2. According to the germline V gene (reference sequence), CDR1 reads DFQATT and CDR2 reads SNEGSKA. This TCR came from an older woman in good health. Sequenced input: blood. Here the chain combines TRBV20-1 and TRBJ2-5, and 9 bases in between align with TRBD2. The CDR3 here reads CSARASGKETQYF. The DNA is as follows: TGCAGTGCTAGGGCTAGCGGGAAAGAGACCCAGTACTTC.